This T cell receptor (beta chain) was obtained from a study of post-analysis software for immune sequencing data. Background on the study: The disease courses spanned relapsing-remitting, secondary progressive and progressive-relapsing forms of multiple sclerosis. Study outcomes and limitations: Among multiple sclerosis patients, normalized Chao1 diversity was significantly below that of controls. With F measure, samples from one preparation batch clustered together strongly.

This clonotype was found a few times. The antigen is unknown. The library was made from cDNA and included unique molecular identifiers. cDNA molecules numbering about 480,000 came from about 0.94 to 9.7 million T cells. TCRdb reanalysed the PCR reads using MiXCR and keeps one entry per CDR3 protein. The data show fewer than 850,000 distinct CDR3 sequences, with roughly 27% seen just once and roughly 0.57% held by the top ten. The source of this sequence is a girl aged 10-17 years with multiple sclerosis. The sequenced sample consisted of blood.

The CDR3 DNA reads as TGTGCCAGCAGCCGCGACACGAAGGGAAACATTCAGTACTTC. Residues: CASSRDTKGNIQYF. The J gene is TRBJ2-4, the V gene TRBV12-3 or TRBV12-4; no reliable D call. This CDR3 is built from 14 residues. The V and J ends lost 6 bases and 6 bases respectively, with 15 bases between them.